This entry lists 29 T cell receptor beta chains sequenced from one sample in a study of T-cell memory formation after mild COVID-19. TCRdb fed the 5' RACE reads into MiXCR, producing one record per CDR3 protein. Of about 210,000 distinct CDR3 sequences in the sample, 27% were seen once. Sample: PBMCs or a T cell subset sorted from them (not recorded which). The source of these receptors is an adult woman who had mild COVID-19 (a few samples of this study predate the infection). Cell type and time point are not known.

Only a few counts were recorded for this clonotype. The DNA for the CDR3 is TGTGCCAGCAGCTTAGCGGGGTTGAGCGGCGAGCAGTACTTC. Protein sequence: CASSLAGLSGEQYF. This chain uses TRBV7-6 with TRBJ2-7, with D maybe TRBD2 (5 bases). CDR3 length: 14 amino acids. Germline V gene data show CDR1 as SGHVS and CDR2 as FNYEAQ. V lost 0 bases and J 6 bases, leaving 12 bases between the germline ends.

Details on this clonotype: A read error may explain this, as a much larger clone is one base away. The chain is built from TRBV29-1 and TRBJ1-1; no definite D call. V lost 2 bases, J lost 0 bases, and 4 bases lay in between. The CDR3 length is 12 residues. The V gene's germline CDR1 is SQVTM and CDR2 ANQGSEA. CDR3 region: CSVERMNTEAFF. Here the CDR3 DNA reads TGCAGCGTTGAAAGGATGAACACTGAAGCTTTCTTT.

The genes are TRBV4-3 and TRBJ2-7, with a weak D call TRBD1 (5 bases). V shed 0 bases and J shed 5 bases, with 14 bases lying between them. CDR3 length equals 15 residues. The V gene's germline CDR1 is LGHNA and CDR2 YSLEER. The CDR3: CASSQDRVWGHEQYF. Written as DNA, the CDR3 is TGCGCCAGCAGCCAAGATCGGGTTTGGGGCCACGAGCAGTACTTC.

This chain joins TRBV19 and TRBJ2-3, with D unclear. Germline V gene sequence: CDR1 LNHDA, CDR2 SQIVND (reference sequence). The CDR3 sequence is 16 residues long. V lost 8 bases to trimming and J lost 0 bases, with 18 bases between them. The CDR3 DNA sequence: TGTGCCAGTGAGAGAAGGAAGGGAACTAGCACAGATACGCAGTATTTT. Its translation is CASERRKGTSTDTQYF.

This clonotype was recorded a few times. The rearrangement uses TRBV12-3 or TRBV12-4 and TRBJ1-2; tentatively, D is TRBD1 (5 bases). Trimming took off 3 bases at V and 14 bases at J, with 19 bases between the two ends. The CDR3 is 13 residues long. DNA of the CDR3: TGTGCCAGCAGTTTGATATTTGACACAGGAGGGACCTTC. Translation: CASSLIFDTGGTF.

The chain carries TRBV23-1 and TRBJ2-1, with 9 positions matching TRBD2. TRBV23-1 is designated an ORF whose function remains uncertain. CDR3 length: 15 residues. Trimming took 1 base from V and 8 from J; bases not matched to a gene: 6. The CDR3 here is CASSQLGLAAYEQFF. The CDR3 DNA follows: TGCGCCAGCAGTCAATTGGGACTAGCAGCCTATGAGCAGTTCTTC.

This clonotype showed up just a few times. CDR3 DNA: TGCGCCAGCAGCCTCTCCTCCTCTAGTTCCGAGCAGTACTTC. It specifies CASSLSSSSSEQYF. The rearrangement uses TRBV4-3 and TRBJ2-7; D ambiguous. Germline V gives CDR1 LGHNA, CDR2 YSLEER. The CDR3 is 14 amino acids. V lost 4 bases to trimming and J lost 6 bases, with 16 bases between them.

This chain links TRBV12-3 or TRBV12-4 with TRBJ1-2; possible D gene TRBD1, 5 bases. This CDR3 is 17 amino acids long. The germline V and J ends were trimmed by 5 bases and 0 bases, with 19 bases remaining between them. The CDR3 loop is CASSPTGLLDPNYGYTF. The CDR3, as DNA: TGTGCCAGCAGTCCTACGGGACTCCTCGACCCTAACTATGGCTACACCTTC.

The rearrangement joins TRBV7-2 to TRBJ2-3; a possible D gene is TRBD1 (5 bases). Germline-derived CDR1 and CDR2 are SGHTA and FQGNSA. V dropped 5 bases and J dropped 9 bases, with 18 bases sitting between them. This CDR3 has 14 residues. CDR3 sequence: CASSPEPTSGTQYF. The CDR3 nucleotides are TGTGCCAGCAGCCCCGAACCGACTTCAGGGACGCAGTATTTT.

V gene TRBV20-1 combines with J gene TRBJ2-3; D is possibly TRBD2 (5 bases). The CDR3 runs 15 residues. The germline V gene has CDR1 DFQATT and CDR2 SNEGSKA (reference sequence). The germline V and J ends were trimmed by 6 bases and 1 base, with 17 bases remaining between them. CDR3 protein: CSAIPWDSGTDTQYF. The CDR3 region has the DNA TGCAGTGCCATTCCATGGGATAGCGGCACAGATACGCAGTATTTT.

This rearrangement joins TRBV7-9 to TRBJ1-2; D remains unclear. The CDR3 is made up of 15 amino acids. Germline loops: CDR1 SEHNR, CDR2 FQNEAQ (reference sequence). Trimming pared 1 base from V and 3 bases from J, leaving 12 bases between. The CDR3 DNA is TGTGCCAGCAGCTTAGAGAGGGAAAGGCACTATGGCTACACCTTC. Protein product: CASSLERERHYGYTF.

The chain joins TRBV27 to TRBJ1-2; 12 nucleotides match TRBD1. Germline V gene lookup returns CDR1 MNHEY and CDR2 SMNVEV (reference sequence). Losses at the gene ends were 4 bases for V and 0 bases for J; bases not matched to a gene: 9. The length of the CDR3 is 18 residues. DNA of the CDR3: TGTGCCAGCAGTTCGGGGGACAGGGGGCCGGGGGCTAACTATGGCTACACCTTC. Amino acid sequence: CASSSGDRGPGANYGYTF.

The rearrangement uses TRBV30 and TRBJ1-1; D might be TRBD1 (6 bases). The germline V gene encodes CDR1 GTSNPN and CDR2 SVGIG (reference sequence). The CDR3 sequence is 14 residues long. The CDR3: CAMSVGGHHTEAFF. CDR3 in DNA: TGTGCGATGTCCGTAGGGGGTCACCACACTGAAGCTTTCTTT.

The V gene is TRBV20-1, the J gene TRBJ2-7; TRBD2 aligns across 13 bases. There are 15 residues in the CDR3. CDR1 and CDR2 (germline): DFQATT, SNEGSKA (reference sequence). V lost 6 bases and J lost 4; bases outside the gene matches: 9. CDR3 protein: CSAVTSGRSGYEQYF. The CDR3 DNA sequence: TGCAGTGCGGTGACTAGCGGGAGGTCAGGGTACGAGCAGTACTTC.

This clonotype was detected only a few times. The rearrangement joins TRBV27 to TRBJ2-1; TRBD2 agrees at 8 bases. The CDR3 runs to 15 residues. Trimming took 5 bases from V and 8 from J; bases not matched to a gene: 11. Germline V lookup: CDR1 MNHEY, CDR2 SMNVEV (reference sequence). CDR3 loop: CASSKGLVLSHEQFF. The CDR3 DNA follows: TGTGCCAGCAGTAAGGGACTAGTTCTTTCGCATGAGCAGTTCTTC.

The chain carries TRBV2 and TRBJ2-7, with 7 bases that match TRBD1. Germline V gives CDR1 SNHLY, CDR2 FYNNEI. The CDR3 consists of 14 residues. V was pared by 3 bases and J by 4 bases, with 6 bases of the junction left unmatched. The CDR3 here is CASSEDRSIYEQYF. Here the CDR3 DNA reads TGTGCCAGCAGTGAGGACAGGTCTATATACGAGCAGTACTTC.

The chain couples TRBV4-3 to TRBJ2-1; 7 bases are shared with TRBD2. After removal of 5 bases from V and 3 bases from J, the junction contained 7 bases not matched to a gene. Germline-derived CDR1 and CDR2 are LGHNA and YSLEER. The CDR3 spans 15 residues. The CDR3 here is CASSTGLGRYNEQFF. For the CDR3, the DNA is TGCGCCAGCAGCACCGGACTAGGACGCTACAATGAGCAGTTCTTC.

This clonotype has more than one count but fewer than ten. The genes are TRBV12-3 or TRBV12-4 and TRBJ2-7; the D gene is possibly TRBD1 (5 bases). Trimming left V 4 bases short and J 3 bases short, with 16 bases between. This CDR3 is built from 15 residues. CDR3 DNA sequence: TGTGCCAGCAGTTGGACGGAAGGGGCTAGCTACGAGCAGTACTTC. It translates to CASSWTEGASYEQYF.

This sequence joins TRBV10-3 and TRBJ2-1; 11 positions match TRBD1. V was pared by 2 bases and J by 3 bases, with 0 bases of the junction left unmatched. Germline V gives CDR1 ENHRY, CDR2 SYGVKD. The CDR3 has 15 residues. This chain's CDR3 is CAISEGTGGYNEQFF. As DNA, the CDR3 is TGTGCCATCAGTGAGGGGACAGGGGGCTACAATGAGCAGTTCTTC.

This chain links TRBV5-1 with TRBJ2-5, with D hard to call. The CDR3 is made up of 14 amino acids. Trimming removed 2 bases at V and 2 bases at J, with 10 bases between. Germline loops: CDR1 SGHRS, CDR2 YFSETQ. The CDR3 DNA is TGCGCCAGCAGCTTTATTCCAGATCAAGAGACCCAGTACTTC. Its protein is CASSFIPDQETQYF.

This chain links TRBV18 with TRBJ1-5, with a possible D match to TRBD1 (6 bases). The CDR3 has 13 residues. Germline loops: CDR1 KGHSH, CDR2 LQKENI. The V end lost 6 bases, the J end lost 7 bases, and 13 bases lay between the germline ends. The CDR3 protein is CASSRTVAQPQHF. Written as DNA, the CDR3 is TGTGCCAGCTCGCGGACAGTAGCCCAGCCCCAGCATTTT. The full variable domain, rest sourced from reference TRBV18 and TRBJ1-5, is NAGVMQNPRHLVRRRGQEARLRCSPMKGHSHVYWYRQLPEEGLKFMVYLQKENIIDESGMPKERFSAEFPKEGPSILRIQQVVRGDSAAYFCASSRTVAQPQHFGDGTRLSIL.

The chain carries TRBV5-4 and TRBJ2-5, with D perhaps matching TRBD2 (5 bases). CDR1 is SGHNT and CDR2 is YYREEE in the germline V gene (reference sequence). The length of the CDR3 is 13 residues. V dropped 0 bases and J dropped 5 bases, with 8 bases sitting between them. The CDR3 reads CASSLVLGETQYF. CDR3 DNA sequence: TGTGCCAGCAGCTTGGTACTAGGGGAGACCCAGTACTTC.

The chain combines TRBV11-3 with TRBJ2-1; the D gene could be TRBD1 or TRBD2 (6 bases each). Trimming took off 5 bases at V and 0 bases at J, with 14 bases between the two ends. Germline lookup yields CDR1 SGHNT and CDR2 YENEEA. The CDR3 loop spans 16 amino acids. The CDR3 nucleotides are TGTGCCAGCAGCCGAGGGGGGCTGTTCTCCTACAATGAGCAGTTCTTC. Translating it yields CASSRGGLFSYNEQFF.

The V and J genes are TRBV20-1 and TRBJ2-5; possible D gene TRBD1, 6 bases. Trimming cost V 6 bases and J 2 bases, with 19 bases left between them. This CDR3 is built from 15 residues. Germline V gene sequence: CDR1 DFQATT, CDR2 SNEGSKA (reference sequence). The DNA for the CDR3 is TGCAGTGCCACCGGCCGTGGGGGCCGACAAGAGACCCAGTACTTC. This translates into CSATGRGGRQETQYF.

This clonotype came up many times. This sequence joins TRBV12-3 or TRBV12-4 and TRBJ2-7, with TRBD1 as a possible D gene (6 bases). V lost 6 bases to trimming and J lost 0 bases, with 12 bases between them. This CDR3 comprises 14 residues. CDR3 nucleotide sequence: TGTGCCAGCAGCCTCGGGACATCCTCCTACGAGCAGTACTTC. This translates into CASSLGTSSYEQYF.

A few counts support this clonotype. Here the CDR3 reads CATGGASGANVLTF. The CDR3 nucleotides are TGTGCCACCGGGGGGGCTTCCGGGGCCAACGTCCTGACTTTC. This chain connects TRBV11-3 to TRBJ2-6; 8 bases map to TRBD2. This CDR3 is 14 amino acids long. CDR1 and CDR2 (germline): SGHNT, YENEEA. V was pared by 10 bases and J by 4 bases, with 6 bases of the junction left unmatched.

The chain employs TRBV7-8 and TRBJ2-2; 7 bases are a match to TRBD2. Germline CDR1 and CDR2: SGHVS and FQNEAQ. V lost 1 base to trimming and J lost 7 bases; unmatched junction nucleotides: 3. The CDR3 runs to 14 residues. The CDR3: CASSLVAGDGELFF. CDR3 sequence (DNA): TGTGCCAGCAGCTTAGTGGCGGGGGACGGGGAGCTGTTTTTT.

The table lists this clonotype with a few counts. This sequence joins TRBV20-1 and TRBJ1-6; no clear D. V lost 2 bases, J lost 7 bases, and 12 bases lay in between. The V gene's germline CDR1 is DFQATT and CDR2 SNEGSKA (reference sequence). The CDR3 has 14 amino acids. The CDR3 protein is CSARRGGENSPLHF. For the CDR3, the DNA is TGCAGTGCTAGAAGAGGCGGTGAAAATTCACCCCTCCACTTT.

The gene calls are TRBV3-1 and TRBJ1-2; TRBD1 is a possible D gene (5 bases). The germline CDR1 and CDR2 sequences are LGHDT and YNNKEL (reference sequence). CDR3 size: 13 residues. The V gene lost 4 bases and the J gene lost 7 bases, with 13 bases spanning the gap. This CDR3 is CASSPPGTSGYTF. CDR3 DNA sequence: TGTGCCAGCAGCCCCCCAGGGACGTCTGGCTACACCTTC.